This note documents a single TCR beta chain sequence. Trimming took 5 bases from V and 2 from J, leaving 19 bases between them. CDR3 size: 16 residues. The germline V gene has CDR1 MGHRA and CDR2 YSYEKL. The record originates from a study of T cells in Graves' hyperthyroidism and ophthalmopathy. Exclusion followed for patients with uncontrolled infection, other autoimmune disease, pregnancy or lactation. Researchers took RNA transcripts and amplified the TCR beta CDR3 regions from them. The primer set for the first-round RT-PCR of the TCR CDR3 was HTBI. In TCRdb, the multiplex PCR reads were re-called with MiXCR into one record per CDR3 protein. The sample lists fewer than 350,000 distinct CDR3 sequences, roughly 20% occurring once.

The sample taken for sequencing was blood. This chain links TRBV4-1 with TRBJ2-7, with D hard to call. The TCR sequence derives from a man in his forties or fifties with Graves' ophthalmopathy. The chain's CDR3 is CASSFSRGPGPYEQYF. CDR3 in DNA: TGCGCCAGCAGCTTCAGCCGTGGTCCCGGGCCCTACGAGCAGTACTTC.